This T cell receptor beta chain derives from a study of blood T cell repertoires in COVID-19. Study-level information: The United States, Italy and Spain supplied acute and convalescent COVID-19 samples. In each case, the material was cDNA or gDNA derived from T cells, B-cell-depleted T cells, or PBMCs.

Original processing methods: Reference gene primer amplification gave estimated nucleated cell counts. The data were produced by immunoSEQ multiplex PCR, yet TCRdb's version contains in-frame clones alone and is incomplete. D and trimming were read from the DNA, whereas the V and J calls and clone size are those reported in that table. This table has 35,000 or so clones, approximately 84% appearing once. The clonotype was recovered from a man older than 75 with active or convalescent COVID-19. The material sequenced was peripheral blood.

Written as DNA, the CDR3 is TGTGCCAGCAGTTACTCACAGGGTTCCTATGGCTACACCTTC. Translating it yields CASSYSQGSYGYTF. The chain recombines TRBV6-5 with TRBJ1-2; maybe TRBD1 (6 bases). Germline V gene data show CDR1 as MNHEY and CDR2 as SVGAGI. This CDR3 is built from 14 residues. Trimming pared 0 bases from V and 4 bases from J, leaving 9 bases between.